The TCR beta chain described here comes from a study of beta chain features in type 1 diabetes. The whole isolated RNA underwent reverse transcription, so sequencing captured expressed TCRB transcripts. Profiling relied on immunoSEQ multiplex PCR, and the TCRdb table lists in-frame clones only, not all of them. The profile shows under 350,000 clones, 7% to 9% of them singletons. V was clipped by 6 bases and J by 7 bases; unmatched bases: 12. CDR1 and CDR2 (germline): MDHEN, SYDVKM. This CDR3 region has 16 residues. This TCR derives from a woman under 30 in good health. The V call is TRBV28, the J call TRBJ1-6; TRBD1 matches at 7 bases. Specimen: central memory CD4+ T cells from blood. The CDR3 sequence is CASRAPTGSYNSPLHF. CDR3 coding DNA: TGTGCCAGCAGGGCTCCGACAGGGAGTTACAATTCACCCCTCCACTTT.